This entry describes one TCR beta chain. The antigen remains undetermined. Germline V CDR1 and CDR2: MDHEN, SYDVKM. The CDR3 has 18 residues. V was pared by 2 bases and J by 4 bases, with 13 bases of the junction left unmatched. Sequencing used immunoSEQ multiplex PCR; TCRdb keeps in-frame clones, though not all of them. Here the sample spans about 2.3 million clones, approximately 95% being singletons. The sample comes from a study of shared clonotypes between healthy human individuals. Findings and limits, study-wide: Sequencing of the sorted subsets was shown by rarefaction to be incomplete despite large depth.

This sequence joins TRBV28 and TRBJ1-1; TRBD1 matches at 10 bases. The specimen was naive CD4+ T cells from PBMCs. Subset specified: CD45RA+ positively selected. The clonotype was recovered from a man younger than 35 in good health. Some clones in this sample may be carry-over from other donors' samples. CDR3 region: CASSLPLNPGTGATEAFF. As DNA, the CDR3 is TGTGCCAGCAGTTTACCCCTAAATCCTGGGACAGGGGCCACTGAAGCTTTCTTT.